This TCR beta chain was sequenced for a study of cytomegalovirus exposure and HLA in healthy donors. The study's findings and limits: Rare TCR sequences dominated, though some public TCRs recurred in many donors.

Germline V CDR1 and CDR2: GTSNPN, SVGIG (reference sequence). V shed 0 bases and J 4 bases; nucleotides not matched to a gene: 3. The CDR3 consists of 13 residues. As to this clone: The antigen is not known.

The PCR was carried out with 60 Vbeta primers and 13 Jbeta primers. Generated by immunoSEQ multiplex PCR, the TCRdb table keeps only in-frame clones and is missing some. This table has about 150,000 clones, roughly 90% appearing once. What was sequenced was PBMCs. The chain links TRBV30 to TRBJ2-7; TRBD1 aligns across 7 bases. The TCR comes from a woman between 18 and 29 years old in good health and CMV-seronegative. CDR3 in amino acids: CAWSVGRGYEQYF. The CDR3 DNA reads as TGTGCCTGGAGTGTAGGCAGGGGGTACGAGCAGTACTTC.